The entry below describes one T cell receptor (beta chain). Its antigen is currently unknown. Extracted from the samples, RNA was reverse transcribed into cDNA to serve as the sequencing template. Assay: immunoSEQ multiplex PCR; the TCRdb copy retains only in-frame clones and omits some. The data hold approximately 160,000 clones, with 60% observed a single time. The treatment is: oral pan-JAK inhibitor, 5-10 mg twice daily. The data were obtained in a study of CD8+ T cells in alopecia areata. Overall study context: Treated patients were given oral tofacitinib, which was dosed at 5 to 10 mg twice daily. The authors scored treated patients' severity by affected scalp percentage.

Whole-study results and caveats: For patients receiving tofacitinib, scalp clonality and expanded CD8+ clones among the top 100 significantly decreased.

The TCR was taken from a human donor with alopecia areata. Sequenced here: CD4+ T cells sorted from blood, sampled at week 24, from a patient treated with tofacitinib.

CDR3 in DNA: TGTGCCAGCAGCCGAATCCCGGGGGAGGAACTGTTTTTT. Encoded protein: CASSRIPGEELFF. The gene calls are TRBV7-8 and TRBJ1-4, with TRBD1 as a possible D gene (5 bases). With 5 bases removed from V and 12 bases from J, the gap between germline ends came to 16 bases. The germline V gene has CDR1 SGHVS and CDR2 FQNEAQ. The CDR3 has 13 amino acids.